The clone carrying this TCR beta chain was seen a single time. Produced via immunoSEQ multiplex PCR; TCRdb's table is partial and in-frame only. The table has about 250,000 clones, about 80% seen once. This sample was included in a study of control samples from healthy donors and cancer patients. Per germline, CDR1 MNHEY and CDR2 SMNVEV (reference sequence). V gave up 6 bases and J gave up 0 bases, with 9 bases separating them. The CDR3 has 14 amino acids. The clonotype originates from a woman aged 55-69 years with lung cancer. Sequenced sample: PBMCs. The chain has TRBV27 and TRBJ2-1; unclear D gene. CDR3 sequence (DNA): TGTGCCAGCAGGGGCTGGGGCTCCTACAATGAGCAGTTCTTC. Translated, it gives CASRGWGSYNEQFF.